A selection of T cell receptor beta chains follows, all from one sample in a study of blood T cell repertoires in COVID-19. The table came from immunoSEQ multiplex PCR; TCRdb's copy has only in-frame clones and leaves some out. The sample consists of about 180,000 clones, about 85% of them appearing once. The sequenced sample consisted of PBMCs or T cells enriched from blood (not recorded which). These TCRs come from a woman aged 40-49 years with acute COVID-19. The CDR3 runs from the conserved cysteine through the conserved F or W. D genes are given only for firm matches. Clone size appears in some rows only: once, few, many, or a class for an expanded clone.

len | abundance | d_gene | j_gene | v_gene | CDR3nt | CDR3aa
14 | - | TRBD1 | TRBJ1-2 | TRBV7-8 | TGTGCCAGCAGCTTTCGGACAGGGGGCTATGGCTACACCTTC | CASSFRTGGYGYTF
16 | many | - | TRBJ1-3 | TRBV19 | TGTGCCAGTAGTATAGTTAGCGGAAACTCTGGAAACACCATATATTTT | CASSIVSGNSGNTIYF
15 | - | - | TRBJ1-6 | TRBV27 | TGTGCCAGCAGTTTTAGCGGCTCCTATAATTCACCCCTCCACTTT | CASSFSGSYNSPLHF
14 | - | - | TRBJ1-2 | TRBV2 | TGTGCCAGCAGTGGCTCCGGCCACAGGAGTGGCTACACCTTC | CASSGSGHRSGYTF
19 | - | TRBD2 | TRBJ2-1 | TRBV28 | TGTGCCACCACCTACCCTCCGGGACTAGCGGGAGGGATGAGCAATGAGCAGTTCTTC | CATTYPPGLAGGMSNEQFF
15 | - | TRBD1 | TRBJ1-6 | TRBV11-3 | TGTGCCAGCAGCTTATCCGGACAGGATAATTCACCCCTCCACTTT | CASSLSGQDNSPLHF
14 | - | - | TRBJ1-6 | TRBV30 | TGTGCCTGGAGTGTAGGTCCCGGCACGGGACCCCTCCACTTT | CAWSVGPGTGPLHF
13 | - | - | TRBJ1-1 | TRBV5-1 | TGCGCCAGCAGCTTGATGGCGGCAGGGTGGACTTTCTTT | CASSLMAAGWTFF
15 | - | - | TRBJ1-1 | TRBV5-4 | TGTGCCAGCAGCCTAGGAGGGAAAATGAACACTGAAGCTTTCTTT | CASSLGGKMNTEAFF
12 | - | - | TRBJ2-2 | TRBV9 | TGTGCCAGCAGCCCCCGTAGCGGGGAGCTGTTTTTT | CASSPRSGELFF
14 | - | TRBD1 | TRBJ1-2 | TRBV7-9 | TGTGCCAGCAGCTTAGGGGACAGGGGCTATGGCTACACCTTC | CASSLGDRGYGYTF
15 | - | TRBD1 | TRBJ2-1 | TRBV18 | TGTGCCAGCTCACGCTCCGGGACAGGGGGAAATGAGCAGTTCTTC | CASSRSGTGGNEQFF
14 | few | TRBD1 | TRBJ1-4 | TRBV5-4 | TGTGCCAGCAGTTCCCAGGGGGTCAGTGAAAAACTGTTTTTT | CASSSQGVSEKLFF
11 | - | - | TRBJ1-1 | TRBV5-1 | TGCGCCAGCCACCCGACAGGCAGGGCTTTCTTT | CASHPTGRAFF
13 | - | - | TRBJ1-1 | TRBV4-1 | TGCGCCAGCAGCCAGGACGCGGTGGGGCGAGCTTTCTTT | CASSQDAVGRAFF
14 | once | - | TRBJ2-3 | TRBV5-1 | TGCGCCAGCAGCTTGGAGCGGTACACAGATACGCAGTATTTT | CASSLERYTDTQYF
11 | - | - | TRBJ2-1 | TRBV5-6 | TGTGCCAGCAGCTTGTCCTATGAGCAGTTCTTC | CASSLSYEQFF
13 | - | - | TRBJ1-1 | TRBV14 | TGTGCCAGCAGCCAGACAGTGTCTTCCAGAGCTTTCTTT | CASSQTVSSRAFF
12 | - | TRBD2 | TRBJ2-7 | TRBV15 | TGTGCCACCAGCAGAGTAGCGGGAGAGCAGTACTTC | CATSRVAGEQYF
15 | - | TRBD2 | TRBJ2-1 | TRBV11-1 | TGTGCCAGCAAGCTTACCGGACTAGCTAAGTATGAGCAGTTCTTC | CASKLTGLAKYEQFF
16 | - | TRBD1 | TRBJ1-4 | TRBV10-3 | TGTGCCATCAGTGAGACACCCGGGACAGGGGGCGAAAAACTGTTTTTT | CAISETPGTGGEKLFF
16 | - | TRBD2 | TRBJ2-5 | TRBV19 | TGTGCCAGTAGTAACCGACTAGCGGGAAGTGGGGAGACCCAGTACTTC | CASSNRLAGSGETQYF
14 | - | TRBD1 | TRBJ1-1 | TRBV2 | TGTGCCAGCAGCCCTGACAGGGGGAAAACTGAAGCTTTCTTT | CASSPDRGKTEAFF
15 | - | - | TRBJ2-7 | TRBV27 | TGTGCCAGCAGTTTGGGGACACCACGGGGCTACGAGCAGTACTTC | CASSLGTPRGYEQYF
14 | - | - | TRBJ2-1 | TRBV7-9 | TGTGCCAGCAGCCGAGCGGAGGGATGGAATGAGCAGTTCTTC | CASSRAEGWNEQFF
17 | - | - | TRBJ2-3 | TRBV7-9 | TGTGCCAGCAGCTTAGGGACTCCCGTTCCACTTACAGATACGCAGTATTTT | CASSLGTPVPLTDTQYF
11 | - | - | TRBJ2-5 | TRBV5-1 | TGCGCCAGCATGGAGGGGGAGACCCAGTACTTC | CASMEGETQYF
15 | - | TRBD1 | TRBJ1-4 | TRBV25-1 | TGTGCCAGCAGTAACCAGGGGGCGCGGGGTGAAAAACTGTTTTTT | CASSNQGARGEKLFF
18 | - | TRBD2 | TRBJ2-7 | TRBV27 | TGTGCCAGCAGTTTATCGCACCTTAAGGGCGGGAGGGCCCACGAGCAGTACTTC | CASSLSHLKGGRAHEQYF
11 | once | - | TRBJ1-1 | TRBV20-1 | TGCAGTGCCGGGGGGAGCTGGGATTCTTTCTTT | CSAGGSWDSFF
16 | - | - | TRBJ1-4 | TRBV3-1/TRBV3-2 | TGTGCCAGCAGCCACGGCGGGGGCCGACAAAATGAAAAACTGTTTTTT | CASSHGGGRQNEKLFF
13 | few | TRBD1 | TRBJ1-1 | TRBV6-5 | TGTGCCAGCAGTTACTCAGGGGGCGCAGAAGCTTTCTTT | CASSYSGGAEAFF
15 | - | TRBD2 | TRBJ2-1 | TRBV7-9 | TGTGCCAGCAGCTCGGGACTAGCGGGAGTGGGAGAGCAGTTCTTC | CASSSGLAGVGEQFF
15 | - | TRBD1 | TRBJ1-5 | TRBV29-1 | TGCAGCGTGGGGACCGGGACAGGGGGCGGACAGCCCCAGCATTTT | CSVGTGTGGGQPQHF
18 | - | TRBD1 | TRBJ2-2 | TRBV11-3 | TGTGCCAGCAGCGCGTTTCCGCCGGGACAGGTTGACACCGGGGAGCTGTTTTTT | CASSAFPPGQVDTGELFF
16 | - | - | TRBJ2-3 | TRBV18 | TGTGCCAGCTCACCACCGGGGGGGGGCTACACAGATACGCAGTATTTT | CASSPPGGGYTDTQYF
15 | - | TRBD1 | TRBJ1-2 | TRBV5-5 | TGTGCCAGCAGCCCCGGGACAGGGGGAAACTATGGCTACACCTTC | CASSPGTGGNYGYTF
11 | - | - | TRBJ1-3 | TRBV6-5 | TGTGCCACCTACAGTGGAAACACCATATATTTT | CATYSGNTIYF
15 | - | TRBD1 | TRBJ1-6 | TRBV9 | TGTGCCAGCAGCCCCCACAGGGGGGAGGGATCACCCCTCCACTTT | CASSPHRGEGSPLHF
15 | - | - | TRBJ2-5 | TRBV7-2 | TGTGCCAGCAGCTTACGGGATTCGCTAGGGGAGACCCAGTACTTC | CASSLRDSLGETQYF
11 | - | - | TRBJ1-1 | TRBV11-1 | TGTGCCAGCAGCCGGAACACTGAAGCTTTCTTT | CASSRNTEAFF
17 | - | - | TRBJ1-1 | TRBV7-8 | TGTGCCAGCAGCTTTGTGGGGGCCACGCGGGCAAACACTGAAGCTTTCTTT | CASSFVGATRANTEAFF
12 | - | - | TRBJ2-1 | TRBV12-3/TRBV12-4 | TGTGCCAGCAGTAGAAATTCGGGTGAGCAGTTCTTC | CASSRNSGEQFF
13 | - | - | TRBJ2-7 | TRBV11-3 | TGTGCCAGCAGCTTCGGGATAGGATACGAGCAGTACTTC | CASSFGIGYEQYF
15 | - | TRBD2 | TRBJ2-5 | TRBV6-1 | TGTGCCAGCAGTGAAGGGCTAGCGGGAGGGGAGACCCAGTACTTC | CASSEGLAGGETQYF
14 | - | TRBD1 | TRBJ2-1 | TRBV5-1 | TGCGCCAGCAGCTCAGGGGGAGAGTTGTATGTGCAGTTCTTC | CASSSGGELYVQFF
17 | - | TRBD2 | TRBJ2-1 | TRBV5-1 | TGCGCCAGCAGCTTTGGGACTAGCGGGAGCCCCTACAATGAGCAGTTCTTC | CASSFGTSGSPYNEQFF
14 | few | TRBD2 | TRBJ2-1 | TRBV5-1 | TGCGCCAGCAGCCCGGGACTAGCGGGAGGGCCCGGGTTCTTC | CASSPGLAGGPGFF
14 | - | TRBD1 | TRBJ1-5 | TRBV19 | TGTGCCAGTAGCATACAGGGGTCGAGGCAGCCCCAGCATTTT | CASSIQGSRQPQHF
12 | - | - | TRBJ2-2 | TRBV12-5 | TGTGCTAGTGGTTTCGGGAGCGGGGAGCTGTTTTTT | CASGFGSGELFF
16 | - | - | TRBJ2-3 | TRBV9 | TGTGCCAGCAGCTTTCTGCCGGGGAGCGGAGCAGATACGCAGTATTTT | CASSFLPGSGADTQYF
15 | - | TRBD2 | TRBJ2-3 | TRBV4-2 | TGTGCCAGCAGCCAAGAGCAGCGGGGAACAGATACGCAGTATTTT | CASSQEQRGTDTQYF
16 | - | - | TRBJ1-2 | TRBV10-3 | TGTGCCATCAGTCGCCCCCCCGGGGGTCCCAACTATGGCTACACCTTC | CAISRPPGGPNYGYTF
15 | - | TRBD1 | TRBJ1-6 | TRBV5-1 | TGCGCCAGCAGCTGGGGACAGGGAAATCAATCACCCCTCCACTTT | CASSWGQGNQSPLHF
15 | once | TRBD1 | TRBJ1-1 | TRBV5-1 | TGCGCCAGCAGCCGGACAGGGGCGGGGGGCACTGAAGCTTTCTTT | CASSRTGAGGTEAFF
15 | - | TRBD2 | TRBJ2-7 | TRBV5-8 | TGTGCCAGCAGCTCCGGGACTAGCGGGAGTTGGGAGCAGTACTTC | CASSSGTSGSWEQYF
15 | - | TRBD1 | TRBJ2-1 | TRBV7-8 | TGTGCCAGCGGAAGTACAGGGGTTTCGCTCGATGAGCAGTTCTTC | CASGSTGVSLDEQFF
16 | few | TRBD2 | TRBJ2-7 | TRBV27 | TGTGCCAGCAGTTCCGTCCGACTAGCGGGAGGCTACGAGCAGTACTTC | CASSSVRLAGGYEQYF
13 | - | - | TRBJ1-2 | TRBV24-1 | TGTGCCACCAGTGATTCAGGGTCCCATGGCTACACCTTC | CATSDSGSHGYTF
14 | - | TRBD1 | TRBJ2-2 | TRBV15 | TGTGCCACAGGGAGACAGGGGGACACCGGGGAGCTGTTTTTT | CATGRQGDTGELFF